Below, one TCR beta chain is given with its context. Its specificity is unknown. Libraries were prepared by immunoSEQ multiplex PCR; TCRdb keeps only in-frame clonotypes and omits some of them. Counted here are more than 150,000 clones, roughly 92% occurring once; the ten biggest clones make up under 4%. The data were obtained in a study of T cell responses to AZD1222 COVID-19 vaccine. Germline lookup yields CDR1 MNHEY and CDR2 SMNVEV (reference sequence). With 4 bases removed from V and 7 bases from J, the gap between germline ends came to 19 bases. This CDR3 is built from 15 residues. Broader study findings: Donors were chiefly white British, with a greater number of females, and clonal diversity was perhaps underestimated.

The chain links TRBV27 to TRBJ1-1; no definite D call. The source material was peripheral blood, sampled 28 days after the second AZD1222 dose. The clonotype was recovered from an adult who received the AZD1222 COVID-19 vaccine. In DNA, the CDR3 is TGTGCCAGCAGTTCCAATGTGGGTAGGGCCCATGAAGCTTTCTTT. It translates to CASSSNVGRAHEAFF.